The T cell receptor beta chain described here comes from a study of human T cells and chemical hapten exposure. Individual cDNA molecules received unique molecular identifiers in the library. TCRdb processed the RACE reads anew with MiXCR; each CDR3 protein has one entry. The sample includes under 45,000 distinct CDR3 sequences, about 5.5% seen only once; the top ten take 10% to 15%. Time point of the sample: healthy volunteer bleed at 6 weeks. Total RNA was isolated from unfractionated whole blood. In its sample, this clonotype was seen many times. The germline V gene encodes CDR1 LGHNA and CDR2 YSLEER. This CDR3 spans 17 amino acids. Trimming left V 0 bases short and J 0 bases short, with 13 bases between.

The chain joins TRBV4-3 to TRBJ2-3; maybe TRBD2 (5 bases). The sequence was collected from a human donor in good health. Some clones in this sample may be carry-over from other donors' samples. Sequencing was performed on whole blood. For the CDR3, the DNA is TGCGCCAGCAGCCAAGATCCGGCTAGCAAAAGCACAGATACGCAGTATTTT. It codes for CASSQDPASKSTDTQYF.